This T cell receptor (beta chain) was identified during a study of cytomegalovirus exposure and HLA in healthy donors. Whole-study context: HLA-typed donors contributed 65 million to 85 million unique TCRs, which were held in an early data release.

Study-wide points: Cytomegalovirus-associated TCR beta chains were listed, numbering 164. Information on immune exposure was restricted to one variable (CMV serostatus). Further analysis was carried out later, and it showed several of the most significant clusters appearing linked to common viral pathogens.

60 Vbeta and 13 Jbeta primers were used in PCR. Libraries were prepared by immunoSEQ multiplex PCR; TCRdb keeps only in-frame clonotypes and omits some of them. This repertoire shows 90,000 to 110,000 clones, roughly 80% found once; its top ten account for roughly 6.9%. Comments on this clone: What it recognizes is unknown.

The ends were cut back, 3 bases at V and 0 bases at J, with 15 bases in the middle. In germline, CDR1 is SGHTA, CDR2 FQGNSA. The CDR3 is made up of 16 amino acids. The sequenced sample was PBMCs. The sequence derives from a man younger than 45 in good health and CMV-seropositive. The genes are TRBV7-2 and TRBJ2-7; TRBD2 is a possible D gene (5 bases). DNA for the CDR3: TGTGCCAGCAGCTTGCCCGGACTCTTGAGCTCCTACGAGCAGTACTTC. Encoded protein: CASSLPGLLSSYEQYF.